Below, 20 T cell receptor beta chains from the same sample are listed, as sequenced in a study of regulatory T cells in long-lasting Graves disease. CDR3-region Arm-PCR and iRepertoire HTBI primers produced the TCR beta libraries. TCRdb processed the multiplex PCR reads anew with MiXCR; each CDR3 protein has one entry. The table includes hundreds of thousands of distinct CDR3 sequences, roughly a sixth detected once. Stated time point: newly diagnosed GD, antithyroid drugs for less than 3 months. Extracted PBMC RNA gave rise to the TCR library. The sample also formed part of further work on T cells in Graves' hyperthyroidism and ophthalmopathy.

This sample comprised peripheral blood mononuclear cells (PBMCs), obtained at new diagnosis, from a patient treated with antithyroid drugs. These receptors were obtained from a woman aged 40-60 years with Graves disease.

This clonotype came up many times. The gene calls are TRBV12-3 or TRBV12-4 and TRBJ2-7; tentative D call: TRBD2 (6 bases). The CDR3 length is 12 residues. The V and J ends lost 6 bases and 4 bases respectively, with 10 bases between them. In DNA form, the CDR3 reads TGTGCCAGCAGCCCGGAGGGGTACGAGCAGTACTTC. Translating gives CASSPEGYEQYF.

This rearrangement joins TRBV5-1 to TRBJ2-3; 10 bases fit TRBD1. V lost 4 bases and J lost 6; bases outside the gene matches: 5. This CDR3 region has 14 residues. Germline V gene sequence: CDR1 SGHRS, CDR2 YFSETQ. The CDR3 loop reads CASSQDRGADTQYF. CDR3 DNA: TGCGCCAGCAGCCAGGACAGGGGGGCGGATACGCAGTATTTT.

Many counts were recorded for this clonotype. The V and J genes are TRBV12-3 or TRBV12-4 and TRBJ2-7; possible D gene TRBD2, 5 bases. V was cut by 1 base and J by 4 bases, with 11 bases left in between. The CDR3 is 14 amino acids. The CDR3 DNA is TGTGCCAGCAGTTTAGGGTCGTCGGGGTACGAGCAGTACTTC. It encodes CASSLGSSGYEQYF.

This clonotype was observed at least ten times. The CDR3 sequence: CASSQDIRTEAFF. The CDR3, as DNA: TGTGCCAGCAGCCAAGATATTCGCACTGAAGCTTTCTTT. This rearrangement joins TRBV14 to TRBJ1-1; D uncertain. The CDR3 consists of 13 residues. CDR1 SGHDN and CDR2 FVKESK come from the germline V gene. V was trimmed by 0 bases and J by 4 bases, leaving 6 bases between them.

This clonotype was recorded at least ten times. This chain links TRBV3-1 with TRBJ1-1; D is undetermined. Trimming pared 1 base from V and 9 bases from J, leaving 12 bases between. Per germline, CDR1 LGHDT and CDR2 YNNKEL (reference sequence). The CDR3 is 13 residues long. CDR3 in DNA: TGTGCCAGCAGCCAAGCTACCCTGACGAAAGCTTTCTTT. Translating gives CASSQATLTKAFF.

The chain links TRBV10-3 to TRBJ1-3; D gene ambiguous. Deletions cut 5 bases from V and 1 base from J, with 6 bases between. CDR1 is ENHRY and CDR2 is SYGVKD in the germline V gene. The CDR3 has 13 residues. CDR3 residues: CAISRGSGNTIYF. The CDR3 DNA follows: TGTGCCATCAGTCGAGGTTCTGGAAACACCATATATTTT.

The gene calls are TRBV6-9 and TRBJ1-1; TRBD1 might be the D (5 bases). V dropped 2 bases and J dropped 8 bases, with 24 bases sitting between them. There are 17 residues in the CDR3. The germline gives CDR1 MNHGY, CDR2 SVAAGI. The CDR3 nucleotides are TGTGCCAGCAGTTATGGGGCAGGGAACCTCATTCCTGAAGAAGCTTTCTTT. It codes for CASSYGAGNLIPEEAFF.

This clonotype was counted ten times or more. J is TRBJ2-7 and V is TRBV6-4; D gene unclear. From germline, CDR1 is MRHNA and CDR2 SNTAGT. The CDR3 contains 11 residues. The V and J ends lost 3 bases and 7 bases respectively, with 7 bases between them. CDR3 sequence reads: CASSEWFEQYF. CDR3 nucleotide sequence: TGTGCCAGCAGTGAGTGGTTTGAGCAGTACTTC.

This clonotype turned up a few times. V usage is TRBV10-3 and J usage is TRBJ1-2; 8 bases are shared with TRBD1. Germline lookup yields CDR1 ENHRY and CDR2 SYGVKD. V gave up 2 bases and J gave up 2 bases; unmatched junction bases: 7. The length of the CDR3 is 16 residues. CDR3 DNA: TGTGCCATCAGTGAGCCCGGGACAGGACTGAACTATGGCTACACCTTC. Translating it yields CAISEPGTGLNYGYTF.

The chain links TRBV27 to TRBJ2-3; D perhaps matches TRBD2 (6 bases). Per germline, CDR1 MNHEY and CDR2 SMNVEV (reference sequence). V lost 8 bases and J lost 1, with 13 bases in between. The CDR3 sequence is 14 residues long. The CDR3 protein is CASRLGGGTDTQYF. The DNA of the CDR3 is TGTGCCAGCCGGCTGGGCGGGGGCACAGATACGCAGTATTTT.

The chain couples TRBV2 to TRBJ1-5; the match to TRBD1 covers 8 bases. The CDR3 contains 15 residues. Germline assignment: CDR1 SNHLY and CDR2 FYNNEI. The trim removed 2 bases at V and 9 bases at J, leaving 9 bases unmatched. CDR3 nucleotide sequence: TGTGCCAGCAGTGAATTCCCGACAGGGGTCGGGCCCCAGCATTTT. Translated, it gives CASSEFPTGVGPQHF.

The rearrangement links TRBV6-6 to TRBJ1-3; 7 bases fit TRBD1. Trimming cost V 0 bases and J 1 base; bases outside gene matches: 0. Germline-derived CDR1 and CDR2 are MNHNY and SVGAGI (reference sequence). The length of the CDR3 is 15 residues. CDR3 in DNA: TGTGCCAGCAGTTACTCGACAGGGTCTGGAAACACCATATATTTT. It codes for CASSYSTGSGNTIYF.

In its sample, this clonotype was seen a few times. The chain couples TRBV27 to TRBJ1-2, with 9 bases aligning to TRBD1. The CDR3 has 15 amino acids. The germline V gene has CDR1 MNHEY and CDR2 SMNVEV (reference sequence). With V trimmed by 6 bases and J by 0 bases, 5 bases remained unmatched. The CDR3 region is CASSNGQGTNYGYTF. CDR3 DNA sequence: TGTGCCAGCAGCAACGGACAGGGGACTAACTATGGCTACACCTTC.

This clonotype has at least ten counts. The chain couples TRBV12-3 or TRBV12-4 to TRBJ2-7; 8 bases are a match to TRBD2. The length of the CDR3 is 13 residues. Losses at the gene ends were 8 bases for V and 2 bases for J; bases not matched to a gene: 5. CDR3 nucleotide sequence: TGTGCCAGCGCACTAGCGGTGCCCTACGAGCAGTACTTC. Translating it yields CASALAVPYEQYF.

This clonotype came up many times. This chain joins TRBV2 and TRBJ2-1; D might be TRBD2 (5 bases). Germline V gene data show CDR1 as SNHLY and CDR2 as FYNNEI. The CDR3 spans 15 residues. The ends were cut back, 8 bases at V and 0 bases at J, with 14 bases in the middle. Here the CDR3 DNA reads TGTGCCAGCGCAGCTCGGGGAGTCTCCTACAATGAGCAGTTCTTC. Its translation is CASAARGVSYNEQFF.

Comments on this clonotype: The junction shows a germline mismatch at one end, possibly a read error. V and J are TRBV3-1 and TRBJ2-5; 8 bases map to TRBD2. This CDR3 spans 14 amino acids. Germline V gene sequence: CDR1 LGHDT, CDR2 YNNKEL (reference sequence). In nucleotides, the CDR3 is TGTGCCAGCAGCTCAAGCGGGGGCCAAGAGGCCCAGTACTTC. This codes for CASSSSGGQEAQYF.

This clonotype was observed at least ten times. The J gene is TRBJ1-6, the V gene TRBV28; D unresolved. Trimming removed 6 bases at V and 2 bases at J, with 29 bases between. CDR1 and CDR2 from the germline V gene are MDHEN and SYDVKM. CDR3 length: 21 amino acids. In DNA form, the CDR3 reads TGTGCCAGCAGCACCCCACCCTCTTTTGACTGGGGAAGGACCTATAATTCACCCCTCCACTTT. Translating it yields CASSTPPSFDWGRTYNSPLHF.

This clonotype was picked up a small number of times. The V gene is TRBV28, the J gene TRBJ2-7; 9 bases are shared with TRBD2. CDR1 and CDR2 from the germline V gene are MDHEN and SYDVKM. Losses at the gene ends were 1 base for V and 6 bases for J; bases not matched to a gene: 19. This CDR3 spans 19 amino acids. CDR3 sequence (DNA): TGTGCCAGCAGTTTATTTCCTGGGGGGGTGGGAGCGGGGGGTTGCGAGCAGTACTTC. It yields the protein CASSLFPGGVGAGGCEQYF.

This clonotype was counted ten times or more. CDR3 amino acids: CATRLAGGSYNEQFF. For the CDR3, the DNA is TGTGCCACCCGACTAGCGGGGGGGTCCTACAATGAGCAGTTCTTC. The chain couples TRBV2 to TRBJ2-1; 14 bases map to TRBD2. With V trimmed by 10 bases and J by 1 base, 3 bases remained unmatched. The CDR3 loop spans 15 amino acids. Germline V gives CDR1 SNHLY, CDR2 FYNNEI.

A few counts support this clonotype. The rearrangement links TRBV4-1 to TRBJ2-3; 13 bases match TRBD2. Trimming cost V 5 bases and J 1 base; bases outside gene matches: 18. Germline V CDR1 and CDR2: MGHRA, YSYEKL. The CDR3 sequence is 21 residues long. The CDR3 region has the DNA TGCGCCAGCAGCTTAACACCAGGGACTAGCGGGGCCATAAGGGGCACAGATACGCAGTATTTT. Translating gives CASSLTPGTSGAIRGTDTQYF.